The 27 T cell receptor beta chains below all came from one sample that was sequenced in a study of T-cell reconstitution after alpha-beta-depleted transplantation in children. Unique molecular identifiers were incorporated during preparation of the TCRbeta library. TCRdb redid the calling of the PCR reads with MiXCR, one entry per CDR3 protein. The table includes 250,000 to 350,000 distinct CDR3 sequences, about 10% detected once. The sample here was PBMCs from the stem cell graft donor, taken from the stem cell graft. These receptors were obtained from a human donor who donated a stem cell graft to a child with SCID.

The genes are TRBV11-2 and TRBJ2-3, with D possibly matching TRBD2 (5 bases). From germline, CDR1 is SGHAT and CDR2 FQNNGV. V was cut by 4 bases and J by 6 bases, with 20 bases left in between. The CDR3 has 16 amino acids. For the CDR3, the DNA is TGTGCCAGCAGCTCCGTTATGTTACGCGGGCGGGATACGCAGTATTTT. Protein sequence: CASSSVMLRGRDTQYF.

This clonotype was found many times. The DNA for the CDR3 is TGTGCCAGCAGTTTTAACGGACAATCCGGATCGCACCTCCACTTT. Amino acids: CASSFNGQSGSHLHF. V gene TRBV12-3 or TRBV12-4 combines with J gene TRBJ1-6; maybe TRBD1 (5 bases). CDR3 length: 15 residues. V was clipped by 3 bases and J by 15 bases, with 21 bases between them.

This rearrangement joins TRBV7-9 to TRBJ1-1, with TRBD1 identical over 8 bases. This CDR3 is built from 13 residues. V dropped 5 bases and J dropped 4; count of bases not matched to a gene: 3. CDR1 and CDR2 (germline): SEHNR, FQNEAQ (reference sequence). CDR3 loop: CASSDTGGTEAFF. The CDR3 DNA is TGTGCCAGCAGCGATACAGGGGGCACTGAAGCTTTCTTT.

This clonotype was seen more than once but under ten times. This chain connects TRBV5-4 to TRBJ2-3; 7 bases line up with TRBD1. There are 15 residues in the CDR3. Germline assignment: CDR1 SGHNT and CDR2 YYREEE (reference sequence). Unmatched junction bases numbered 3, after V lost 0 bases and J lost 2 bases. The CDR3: CASSLADRATDTQYF. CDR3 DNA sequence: TGTGCCAGCAGCTTGGCCGACAGGGCCACAGATACGCAGTATTTT.

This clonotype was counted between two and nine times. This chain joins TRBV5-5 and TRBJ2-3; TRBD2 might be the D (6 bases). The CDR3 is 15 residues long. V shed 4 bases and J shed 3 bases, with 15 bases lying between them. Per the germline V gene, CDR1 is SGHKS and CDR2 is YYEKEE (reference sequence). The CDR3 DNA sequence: TGTGCCAGCAGCCCCAGGCGCGGGGCTACAGATACGCAGTATTTT. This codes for CASSPRRGATDTQYF.

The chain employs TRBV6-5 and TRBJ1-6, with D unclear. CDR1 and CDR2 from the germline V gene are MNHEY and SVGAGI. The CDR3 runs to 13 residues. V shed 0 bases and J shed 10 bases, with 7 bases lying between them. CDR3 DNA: TGTGCCAGCAGTTACTCAGGGTTATCACCCCTCCACTTT. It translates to CASSYSGLSPLHF.

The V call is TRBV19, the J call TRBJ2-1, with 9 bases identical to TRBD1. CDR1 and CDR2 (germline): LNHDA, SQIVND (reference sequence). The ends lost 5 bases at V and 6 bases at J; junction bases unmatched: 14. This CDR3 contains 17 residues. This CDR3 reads CASSFGTGSSFLNEQFF. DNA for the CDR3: TGTGCCAGTAGTTTCGGGACAGGGAGTTCATTTCTCAATGAGCAGTTCTTC.

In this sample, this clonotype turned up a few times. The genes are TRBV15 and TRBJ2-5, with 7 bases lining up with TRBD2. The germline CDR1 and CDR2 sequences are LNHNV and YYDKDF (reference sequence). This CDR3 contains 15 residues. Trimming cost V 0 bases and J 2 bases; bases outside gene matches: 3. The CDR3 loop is CATSREGGGQETQYF. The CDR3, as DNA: TGTGCCACCAGCAGAGAGGGGGGGGGACAAGAGACCCAGTACTTC.

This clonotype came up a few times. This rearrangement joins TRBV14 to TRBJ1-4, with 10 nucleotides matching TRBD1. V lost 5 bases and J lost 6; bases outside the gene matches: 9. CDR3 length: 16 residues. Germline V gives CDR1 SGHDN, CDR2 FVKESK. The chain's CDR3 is CASSDGQGDLDEKLFF. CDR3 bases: TGTGCCAGCAGCGACGGACAGGGGGATCTCGATGAAAAACTGTTTTTT.

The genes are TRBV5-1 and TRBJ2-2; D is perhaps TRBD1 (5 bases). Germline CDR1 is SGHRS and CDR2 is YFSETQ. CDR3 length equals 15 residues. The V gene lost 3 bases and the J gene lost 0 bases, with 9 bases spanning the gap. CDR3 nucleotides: TGCGCCAGCAGCTCCCGACAGACGAACACCGGGGAGCTGTTTTTT. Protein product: CASSSRQTNTGELFF.

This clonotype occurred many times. The CDR3 sequence: CASSLFVGGTGETQYF. The CDR3 DNA reads as TGTGCCAGCAGCTTATTTGTAGGTGGGACGGGAGAGACCCAGTACTTC. The chain has TRBV7-6 and TRBJ2-5; D is perhaps TRBD1 or TRBD2 (5 bases each). The V gene lost 2 bases and the J gene lost 4 bases, with 17 bases spanning the gap. In germline, CDR1 is SGHVS, CDR2 FNYEAQ. CDR3 length: 16 residues.

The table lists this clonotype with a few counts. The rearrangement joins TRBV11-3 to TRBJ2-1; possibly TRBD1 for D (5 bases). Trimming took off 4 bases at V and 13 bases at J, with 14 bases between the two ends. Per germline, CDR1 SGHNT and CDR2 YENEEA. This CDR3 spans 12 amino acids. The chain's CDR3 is CASSSSQGIQFF. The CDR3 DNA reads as TGTGCCAGCAGCTCCAGCCAGGGAATTCAGTTCTTC.

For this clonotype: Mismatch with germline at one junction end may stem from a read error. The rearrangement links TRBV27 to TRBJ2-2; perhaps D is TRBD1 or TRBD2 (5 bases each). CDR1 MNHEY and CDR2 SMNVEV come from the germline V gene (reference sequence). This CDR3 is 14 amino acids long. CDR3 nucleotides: TGTGCCAGCAGGGGGCAGGCAAACACCGGGGAGCTGTCTTTT. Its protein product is CASRGQANTGELSF.

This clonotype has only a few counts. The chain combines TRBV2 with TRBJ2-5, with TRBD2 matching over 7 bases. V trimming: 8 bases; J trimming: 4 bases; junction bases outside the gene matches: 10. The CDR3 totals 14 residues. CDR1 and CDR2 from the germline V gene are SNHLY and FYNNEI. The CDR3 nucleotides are TGTGCCAGCCGACTGGGGGGAGGGATAGAGACCCAGTACTTC. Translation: CASRLGGGIETQYF.

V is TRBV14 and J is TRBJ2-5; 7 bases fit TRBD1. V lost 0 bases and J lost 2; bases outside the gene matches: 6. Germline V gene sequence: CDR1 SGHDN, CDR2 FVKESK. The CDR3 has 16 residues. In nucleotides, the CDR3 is TGTGCCAGCAGCCAAGATCTCGACAGGGTACAAGAGACCCAGTACTTC. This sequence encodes CASSQDLDRVQETQYF. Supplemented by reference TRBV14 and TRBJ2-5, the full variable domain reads EAGVTQFPSHSVIEKGQTVTLRCDPISGHDNLYWYRRVMGKEIKFLLHFVKESKQDESGMPNNRFLAERTGGTYSTLKVQPAELEDSGVYFCASSQDLDRVQETQYFGPGTRLLVL.

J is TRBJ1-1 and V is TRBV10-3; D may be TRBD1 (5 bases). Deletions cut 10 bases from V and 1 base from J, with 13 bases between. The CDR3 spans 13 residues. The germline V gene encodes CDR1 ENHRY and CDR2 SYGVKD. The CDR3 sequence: CASWGTANTEAFF. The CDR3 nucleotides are TGTGCCAGTTGGGGGACGGCGAACACTGAAGCTTTCTTT.

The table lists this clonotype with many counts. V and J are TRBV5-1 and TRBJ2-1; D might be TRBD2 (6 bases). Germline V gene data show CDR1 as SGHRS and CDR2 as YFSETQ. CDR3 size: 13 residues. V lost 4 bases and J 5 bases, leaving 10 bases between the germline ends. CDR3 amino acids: CASSPAGNNEQFF. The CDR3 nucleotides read TGCGCCAGCAGCCCCGCGGGGAACAATGAGCAGTTCTTC.

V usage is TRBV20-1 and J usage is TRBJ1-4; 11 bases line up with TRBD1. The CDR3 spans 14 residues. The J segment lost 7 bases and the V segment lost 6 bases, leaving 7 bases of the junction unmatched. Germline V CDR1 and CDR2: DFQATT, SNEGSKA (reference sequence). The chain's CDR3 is CSASDRGRGEKLFF. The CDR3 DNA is TGCAGTGCCTCGGACAGGGGGCGCGGTGAAAAACTGTTTTTT.

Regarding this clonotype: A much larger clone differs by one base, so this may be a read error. The CDR3 DNA sequence: TGTGCCAGCAGAACTAGCACAGATACGCAGTATTTT. Protein sequence: CASRTSTDTQYF. The gene calls are TRBV12-3 or TRBV12-4 and TRBJ2-3; D unresolved. CDR3 length: 12 residues. Trimming removed 6 bases at V and 0 bases at J, with 4 bases between.

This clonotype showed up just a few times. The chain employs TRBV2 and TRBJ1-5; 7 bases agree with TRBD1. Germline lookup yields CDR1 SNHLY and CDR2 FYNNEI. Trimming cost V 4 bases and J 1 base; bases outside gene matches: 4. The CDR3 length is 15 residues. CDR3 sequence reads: CASSGQGGSNQPQHF. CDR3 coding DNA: TGTGCCAGCAGTGGCCAGGGGGGAAGCAATCAGCCCCAGCATTTT.

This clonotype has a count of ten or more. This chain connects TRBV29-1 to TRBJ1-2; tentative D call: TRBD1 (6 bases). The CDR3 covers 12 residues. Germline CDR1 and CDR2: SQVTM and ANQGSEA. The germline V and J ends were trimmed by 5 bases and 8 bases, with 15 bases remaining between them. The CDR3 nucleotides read TGCAGCGTTCCACAGGGTTCGCCGGGCTACACCTTC. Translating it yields CSVPQGSPGYTF.

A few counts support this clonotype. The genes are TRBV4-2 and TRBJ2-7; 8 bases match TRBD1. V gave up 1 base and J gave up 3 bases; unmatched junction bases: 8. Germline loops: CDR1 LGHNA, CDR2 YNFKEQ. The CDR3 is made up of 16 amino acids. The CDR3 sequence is CASSQARQGTLYEQYF. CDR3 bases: TGTGCCAGCAGCCAAGCCCGACAGGGGACCCTCTACGAGCAGTACTTC.

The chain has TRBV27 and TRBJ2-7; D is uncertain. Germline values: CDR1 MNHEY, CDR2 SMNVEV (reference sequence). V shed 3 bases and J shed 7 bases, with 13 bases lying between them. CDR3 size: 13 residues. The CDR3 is CASSFAGGREQYF. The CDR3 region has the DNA TGTGCCAGCAGTTTTGCCGGCGGAAGGGAGCAGTACTTC.

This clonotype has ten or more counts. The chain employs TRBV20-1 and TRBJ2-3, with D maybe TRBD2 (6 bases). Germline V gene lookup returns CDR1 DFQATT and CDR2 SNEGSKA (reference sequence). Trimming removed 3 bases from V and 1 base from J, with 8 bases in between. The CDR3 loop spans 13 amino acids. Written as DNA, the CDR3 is TGCAGTGCTAGCGGGAGACGCACAGATACGCAGTATTTT. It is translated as CSASGRRTDTQYF.

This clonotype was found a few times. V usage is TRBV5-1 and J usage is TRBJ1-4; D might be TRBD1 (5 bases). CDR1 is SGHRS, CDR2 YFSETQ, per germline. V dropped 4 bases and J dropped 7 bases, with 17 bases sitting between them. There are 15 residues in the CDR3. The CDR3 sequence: CASSPEGRDGEKLFF. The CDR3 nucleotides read TGCGCCAGCAGCCCGGAGGGCAGGGACGGTGAAAAACTGTTTTTT.

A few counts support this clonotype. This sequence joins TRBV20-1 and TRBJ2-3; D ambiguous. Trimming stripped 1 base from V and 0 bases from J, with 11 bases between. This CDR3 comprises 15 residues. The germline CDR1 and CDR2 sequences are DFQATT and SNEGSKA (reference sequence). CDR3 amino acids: CSARGTETSTDTQYF. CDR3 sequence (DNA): TGCAGTGCTAGAGGGACGGAAACTAGCACAGATACGCAGTATTTT.

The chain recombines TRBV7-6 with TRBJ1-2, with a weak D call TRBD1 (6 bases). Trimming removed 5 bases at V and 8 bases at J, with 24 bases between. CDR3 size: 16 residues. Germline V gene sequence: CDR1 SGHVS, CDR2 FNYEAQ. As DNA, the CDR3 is TGTGCCAGCAGCGCAATAACGGGACAAGGATGGGGAGGCTACACCTTC. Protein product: CASSAITGQGWGGYTF.